Given below is one T cell receptor beta chain in context. This clone has more than one count but fewer than ten. It lacks a known antigen. Per-base quality was not reported, and no clone a single base away is much larger than it. This sample was included in a study of cytomegalovirus exposure and HLA in healthy donors (dated by TCRdb to about 2017). Looking at the study overall: An earlier analysis of some 500 of the donors reported roughly 300 Gb of sequence data and 100 million to 130 million unique TCR beta sequences from around 200 million T cells. On average, roughly 250,000 unique TCR beta nucleotide sequences were sequenced per donor among a few hundred genotyped donors of the cohort, with 15% to 20% of those sequences being non-productive. Rather than using new phenotypic data, the later analysis identified candidate immune exposures from TCR beta sequences and from how often those sequences occurred across donors. A separate validation cohort of roughly 120 different subjects was used in addition to the roughly 670-subject first cohort. A later analysis re-examined previously published TCR beta repertoires from over 500 donors and added high-resolution HLA genotyping to investigate patterns of TCR occurrence. Of the 350 to 450 genotyped donors, 70% to 90% were placed in the genetic ancestry cluster associated with self-reported Caucasian donors. Using immunosequencing, the study profiled T cell repertoires from 500 to 800 subjects and related those repertoires to cytomegalovirus serostatus. An early release covering 500 to 750 HLA-typed donors comprised about 290 gigabases of sequencing data and approximately 80 million unique TCR sequences. Donor age, sex, ethnicity and CMV serostatus were compiled together with the repertoire data. The study was designed to test whether signatures of past pathogen exposure could be identified by cataloging public T cell receptors. Typing coverage differed by locus: A, B, C, DRB1 and DQB1 were typed in roughly 620-640 donors, DQA1 in about 550, DPA1 in roughly 590, and DPB1 in around 490. The study combined high-throughput TCR immunosequencing, statistical association of individual TCRs with disease status, and machine learning to predict cytomegalovirus infection status. A later genetic analysis used genome-wide SNP genotypes for about 55% of the 666 donors, treating that subset as a discovery cohort. Every discovery cohort repertoire had been produced on one sequencing platform. In an earlier analysis of 500 to 650 of the donors, high-throughput TCR beta sequencing was used to judge whether each TCR beta V gene segment behaved as functional or pseudogenic. A handful of DR-DQ haplotypes were handled as single units for association and clustering because linkage in the cohort was strong. HLA typing covered class I and class II loci at four-digit resolution. On the study overall, not on this receptor specifically: A group of highly shared sequence variants was considered likely to be a technical artifact of the sequencing pipeline. Several of the top co-occurrence clusters appeared to be linked to parvovirus B19, influenza, CMV and Epstein-Barr virus, according to a later analysis. A later genetic analysis reported fewer N-insertions in productive TCRs among donors in an Asian-associated ancestry cluster than the roughly 700-donor mean. In this cohort, only TCR beta chains were sequenced, and detectable features were limited by the absence of alpha or paired-chain data. Sequencing depth was assumed to be roughly uniform across donors in the presence/absence analyses, though that assumption may not hold. Because some donors lacked HLA typing at each locus, the association tests relied only on the typed subset. For the cohort, immune exposure information was limited to CMV serostatus. Broadly in line with IMGT annotations, most TCR beta V segments showed up in productive rearrangements about 87% or about 30% of the time in an earlier analysis of 450 to 750 of the donors. While some public TCRs were present in many individuals, most TCR sequences turned up only very rarely across donors. In a later analysis, HLA-associated TCR beta chains were found to be more clonally expanded and to have lower generation probabilities than equally common non-associated chains. In a later analysis, most CMV-associated TCR beta chains were found to appear HLA-restricted, with HLA associations seemingly driven largely by CMV exposure. Linkage disequilibrium might explain the correlated functional status among segregating V segments, but an unknown experimental factor could not be excluded. In a later analysis, TCR association rates were found to vary across HLA loci, with the most associated TCRs seen for DRB1 alleles and the fewest for HLA-C alleles. Assigning TCR associations to individual alleles was difficult when HLA alleles, especially DR and DQ, strongly co-occurred. In vitro tests confirmed that a few of the cytomegalovirus-associated TCR beta chains recognize cytomegalovirus antigens. The 87-base-pair reads could not distinguish some IMGT-functional V segments, including TRBV6-2 and TRBV6-3, so those segments were excluded. Some 15 rarely observed V segments, including chromosome 9 orphons, were excluded from the earlier analysis of approximately 600 of the donors because counts were too low. A later genetic analysis associated a missense DCLRE1C variant with V-gene and J-gene trimming of TCR beta chains, and an independent cohort replicated the association. It was suggested by the authors that the approach could potentially be generalized to other disease states and immunological phenotypes. A later analysis associated 16,951 TCR beta sequences with specific HLA alleles at a false discovery rate of 0.05. A further reported finding was that TCR beta sequences accurately predicted the HLA-A and HLA-B alleles for most subjects in the first cohort. The study gave a list of more than 150 TCR beta chains associated with cytomegalovirus. The classifier was reported to diagnose cytomegalovirus status with high specificity and sensitivity in both the original and validation cohorts.

The library relied on the immunoSEQ multiplex PCR assay. For the multiplex PCR, a mixture combining 60 forward primers for TCR Vbeta segments and 13 reverse primers for TCR Jbeta segments was used. Amplification of the CDR3 region of rearranged TCR beta genes was performed with a multiplex PCR assay on genomic DNA. Amplified TCR beta libraries were sequenced as 87-base-pair reads on the Illumina HiSeq System. As for how the authors treated the data: In a later analysis, some 80 million unique TCR beta chains were counted across the approximately 670 repertoires, and around 10 million of these chains were shared by at least two donors. Raw reads were error-corrected and collapsed into unique sequences by a nearest-neighbor algorithm in which closely related sequences were merged to remove PCR and sequencing errors. V, D and J gene segments were assigned by aligning CDR3 sequences to IMGT reference sequences. For a sequence to be retained, at least a six-nucleotide match to both a V gene segment and a J gene segment was required. Rearrangements were classified as productive when the CDR3 lacked stop codons and remained in frame with V and J, and all other rearrangements were classified as non-productive. CDR3 was defined according to IMGT convention as the region running from the second conserved V-encoded cysteine to the conserved J-encoded phenylalanine. The earlier analysis of 587 of the donors excluded any sequence lacking an unambiguous match to a single V gene segment. An earlier analysis of some 610 of the donors called V segments functional above 56.7% productive rearrangements and segregating when the between-donor standard deviation exceeded 5%. A statistical classification framework was built for diagnosing cytomegalovirus status from the catalog of TCR beta chain sequences. In a later analysis, V and J genes were assigned by comparing TCR nucleotide sequences against IMGT/GENE-DB human TR gene sequences. A later analysis assigned CDR3 sequences and most-parsimonious VDJ recombination scenarios with the TCRdist pipeline. A later analysis defined each TCR beta chain by its CDR3 amino acid sequence plus V-gene family, and excluded reads lacking a unique V-gene family. As a way to deal with suspected cross-contamination and a sequencing artifact, a later analysis dropped hundreds of nucleotide sequences that were highly shared and had low generation probability. In a later analysis, a clonal expansion index for each public chain was calculated from normalized within-repertoire ranks of inferred template counts. In a later analysis, generation probabilities were computed using a VDJ recombination model fitted to out-of-frame rearrangements, and the results were checked against IGoR. A later analysis scored TCR-TCR, TCR-HLA and TCR-CMV co-occurrence with hypergeometric tests, applying a repertoire-size bias correction to TCR pairs. A later analysis estimated false discovery rates by permuting HLA or CMV assignments 20 times. In a later analysis, co-occurring TCRs were grouped using DBSCAN, with TCRdist sequence similarity added in when clustering inside HLA-allele-positive subsets. For co-occurrence clustering, repertoires with fewer than 30,000 or more than 120,000 public chains were excluded, along with a handful of repertoires with anomalous nucleotide sharing. TCRdb mirrors the immuneACCESS table, restricted to in-frame sequences. Some clones are absent from its copies; in checked studies, under half trace to an unresolved V gene, and the reason for the others is unknown. The V and J calls and clone size come from that table; D and trimming were worked out from the DNA. Recorded for this sample are around 130,000 clones; over 70% of them occurred a single time. Clones ranked in the top ten supply 4% of the sample.

V loses 4 bases at its end and J loses 7 bases; junction bases beyond the gene matches: 10. The germline V gene encodes CDR1 SGHRS and CDR2 YFSETQ. The CDR3, from cysteine to phenylalanine, totals 16 residues. Only CDR3 DNA is held: 48 bases, read in frame from base 1. The cohort comprised fewer than 700 healthy bone marrow donors. At the time of sampling, every cohort member was nominally healthy, though immune exposures that went unrecorded were likely present. The donor tested CMV seronegative, placing the donor among the 350 or so seronegative members of the cohort. Each donor provided a peripheral blood sample, and peripheral blood mononuclear cells were used for TCR beta sequencing. The Qiagen DNeasy Blood Extraction Kit was used to extract genomic DNA from the blood cell samples.

The V gene is TRBV5-1 and the J gene is TRBJ2-2; 10 bases in between match TRBD2. Material for sequencing was PBMCs. The receptor comes from a woman aged 40 to 50 in good health and CMV-seronegative. CDR3 loop: CASSSRTSGVSGELFF. The bases read TGCGCCAGCAGCAGTAGGACTAGCGGTGTGAGCGGGGAGCTGTTTTTT.